This TCR beta chain came from a study of blood T cell repertoires in COVID-19. The overall study: Researchers got acute and convalescent COVID-19 samples from the United States, Italy and Spain.

The cohort comprised adults aged about 18 to 100 years residing in approximately 25 US areas. During the 2 weeks before they entered the study, exposed participants had met someone with a PCR-confirmed or clinician-diagnosed COVID-19 case. Here immunoSEQ multiplex PCR was the method, and the copy in TCRdb shows in-frame clones only, minus some. The sample lists a few hundred thousand clones; roughly nine tenths were seen once. The V and J ends lost 8 bases and 2 bases, in that order; junction bases with no gene match: 15. This CDR3 comprises 18 residues. Per the germline V gene, CDR1 is MNHEY and CDR2 is SMNVEV (reference sequence).

The TCR sequence derives from a woman between 45 and 65 years old who had been exposed to COVID-19. This chain connects TRBV27 to TRBJ2-3; 11 bases agree with TRBD2. The material sequenced was PBMCs or T cells enriched from blood (not recorded which). CDR3 region: CASGVLRASGGPTDTQYF. The CDR3 nucleotides read TGTGCCAGCGGCGTCCTCCGGGCTAGCGGGGGGCCCACAGATACGCAGTATTTT.